Below, 17 T cell receptor beta chains from the same sample are listed, as sequenced in a study of CD8 T cells in Susac syndrome. A quantity of roughly 0.5 to 1 ug RNA underwent reverse transcription using random hexamers. TCRdb fed the immunoSEQ multiplex PCR reads into MiXCR, producing one record per CDR3 protein. The profile shows around 300,000 distinct CDR3 sequences, almost 85% of them singletons. The material sequenced was CD8+ T cells from PBMCs. The receptors were gathered from a human donor with multiple sclerosis.

As DNA, the CDR3 is TGTGCCACCAGTGAGGTGGGCCCGAACACCGGGGAGCTGTTTTTT. It encodes CATSEVGPNTGELFF. The gene calls are TRBV24-1 and TRBJ2-2; no firm D call. This CDR3 spans 15 amino acids. Per germline, CDR1 KGHDR and CDR2 SFDVKD. V was pared by 4 bases and J by 0 bases, with 8 bases between.

This clonotype has a single count. V and J are TRBV19 and TRBJ1-1, with D maybe TRBD1 (5 bases). Germline V CDR1 and CDR2: LNHDA, SQIVND (reference sequence). With 5 bases removed from V and 1 base from J, the gap between germline ends came to 17 bases. This CDR3 has 16 amino acids. The CDR3 DNA is TGTGCCAGTAGTTCCCCGCTCTTTAGGGGGAACACTGAAGCTTTCTTT. Its protein product is CASSSPLFRGNTEAFF.

V gene TRBV7-9 combines with J gene TRBJ2-2, with D hard to call. The CDR3 extends over 18 amino acids. The germline V and J ends were trimmed by 5 bases and 2 bases, with 21 bases remaining between them. Germline-derived CDR1 and CDR2 are SEHNR and FQNEAQ (reference sequence). This chain's CDR3 is CASSQTLTTQRNTGELFF. For the CDR3, the DNA is TGTGCCAGCAGCCAGACCCTTACCACACAGCGAAACACCGGGGAGCTGTTTTTT.

J is TRBJ2-7 and V is TRBV18; 9 bases are a match to TRBD1. The CDR3 has 18 residues. Germline V gives CDR1 KGHSH, CDR2 LQKENI. The V gene end was trimmed by 3 bases and the J gene end by 4 bases; junction bases not matched to a gene: 16. The CDR3 loop is CASSPPVGSGTGPYEQYF. CDR3 nucleotide sequence: TGTGCCAGCTCACCGCCCGTGGGGTCCGGGACAGGGCCATACGAGCAGTACTTC.

The chain couples TRBV9 to TRBJ1-1, with 7 bases lining up with TRBD1. With V trimmed by 0 bases and J by 3 bases, 5 bases remained unmatched. The CDR3 is made up of 15 amino acids. Germline values: CDR1 SGDLS, CDR2 YYNGEE. The CDR3 loop is CASSVVPDRDTEAFF. CDR3 coding DNA: TGTGCCAGCAGCGTAGTCCCCGACAGGGACACTGAAGCTTTCTTT.

V is TRBV6-1 and J is TRBJ2-3; 11 bases agree with TRBD2. CDR1 is MNHNS, CDR2 SASEGT, per germline. J gave up 4 bases and V 6 bases, and 9 bases lay outside the gene matches. This CDR3 comprises 16 residues. Here the CDR3 reads CASSSISGRAADTQYF. CDR3 bases: TGTGCCAGCAGCTCTATTAGCGGGAGGGCCGCAGATACGCAGTATTTT.

This rearrangement joins TRBV29-1 to TRBJ1-2; possible D gene TRBD1, 6 bases. This CDR3 has 13 residues. Trimming removed 4 bases at V and 4 bases at J, with 13 bases between. Germline V gives CDR1 SQVTM, CDR2 ANQGSEA. The CDR3 loop is CSVGQGGIYGYTF. The CDR3 bases are TGCAGCGTTGGTCAAGGGGGGATCTATGGCTACACCTTC. Full variable domain (rest looked up from reference TRBV29-1 and TRBJ1-2): SAVISQKPSRDICQRGTSLTIQCQVDSQVTMMFWYRQQPGQSLTLIATANQGSEATYESGFVIDKFPISRPNLTFSTLTVSNMSPEDSSIYLCSVGQGGIYGYTFGSGTRLTVV.

This chain uses TRBV7-8 with TRBJ2-7, with 8 nucleotides matching TRBD2. The length of the CDR3 is 15 residues. Trimming removed 5 bases from V and 0 bases from J; junction bases left unmatched: 6. From germline, CDR1 is SGHVS and CDR2 FQNEAQ. CDR3: CASSNKAGVSYEQYF. In nucleotides, the CDR3 is TGTGCCAGCAGCAATAAAGCGGGAGTCTCCTACGAGCAGTACTTC.

The chain employs TRBV7-9 and TRBJ2-3, with D perhaps given as TRBD1 or TRBD2 (5 bases each). The germline V gene has CDR1 SEHNR and CDR2 FQNEAQ (reference sequence). Trimming removed 1 base from V and 3 bases from J, with 14 bases in between. CDR3 length: 16 amino acids. CDR3 coding DNA: TGTGCCAGCAGCTTAGGGCCGGGACGCACTACAGATACGCAGTATTTT. Its translation is CASSLGPGRTTDTQYF. The whole variable domain, remainder taken from reference TRBV7-9 and TRBJ2-3, is DTGVSQNPRHKITKRGQNVTFRCDPISEHNRLYWYRQTLGQGPEFLTYFQNEAQLEKSRLLSDRFSAERPKGSFSTLEIQRTEQGDSAMYLCASSLGPGRTTDTQYFGPGTRLTVL.

The J gene is TRBJ1-1, the V gene TRBV6-5; D ambiguous. This CDR3 comprises 13 residues. Between the trimmed V and J ends, which lost 6 bases and 2 bases, there was a span of 10 bases. Looked up from germline, CDR1 is MNHEY and CDR2 is SVGAGI. CDR3 protein: CASSERANTEAFF. The CDR3 DNA is TGTGCCAGCAGCGAGCGGGCCAACACTGAAGCTTTCTTT.

This chain uses TRBV27 with TRBJ1-5; D remains unclear. There are 18 residues in the CDR3. V gave up 5 bases and J gave up 0 bases, with 20 bases separating them. Germline V gene lookup returns CDR1 MNHEY and CDR2 SMNVEV (reference sequence). As DNA, the CDR3 is TGTGCCAGCAGTACCCTATGGCGGGTACATTATAGCAATCAGCCCCAGCATTTT. Residues: CASSTLWRVHYSNQPQHF.

The chain uses TRBV7-2 and TRBJ2-7, with no clear D. The V end lost 5 bases, the J end lost 5 bases, and 19 bases lay between the germline ends. The CDR3 totals 15 residues. The V gene's germline CDR1 is SGHTA and CDR2 FQGNSA. CDR3 nucleotide sequence: TGTGCCAGCAGCCCCCCCCGGACCGAGGAGAACGAGCAGTACTTC. Protein: CASSPPRTEENEQYF.

The chain uses TRBV27 and TRBJ1-4, with D perhaps TRBD1 (6 bases). There are 15 residues in the CDR3. CDR1 MNHEY and CDR2 SMNVEV come from the germline V gene (reference sequence). Deletions cut 5 bases from V and 4 bases from J, with 14 bases between. The CDR3 bases are TGTGCCAGCAGTATCCGGGACAATTATAATGAAAAACTGTTTTTT. It translates to CASSIRDNYNEKLFF.

The chain combines TRBV13 with TRBJ1-1; D possibly corresponds to TRBD1 (5 bases). The V end lost 6 bases, the J end lost 8 bases, and 10 bases lay between the germline ends. Looked up from germline, CDR1 is PRHDT and CDR2 is FYEKMQ (reference sequence). This CDR3 has 11 amino acids. This CDR3 is CASRADREAFF. In DNA, the CDR3 is TGTGCCAGCAGGGCAGACAGAGAAGCTTTCTTT.

V and J are TRBV19 and TRBJ1-5; no clear D gene. V was shortened by 1 base and J by 0 bases, with 13 bases between the two germline ends. CDR1 and CDR2 (germline): LNHDA, SQIVND (reference sequence). CDR3 length equals 17 residues. This CDR3 reads CASSIVQGYVSNQPQHF. CDR3 DNA: TGTGCCAGTAGTATAGTTCAAGGGTATGTTAGCAATCAGCCCCAGCATTTT.

This chain links TRBV4-2 with TRBJ2-7, with TRBD2 matching over 13 bases. Per germline, CDR1 LGHNA and CDR2 YNFKEQ. With V trimmed by 3 bases and J by 6 bases, 8 bases remained unmatched. The CDR3 runs to 16 residues. The CDR3 here is CASSHDTLAGGPEQYF. The CDR3 nucleotides are TGTGCCAGCAGCCATGATACACTAGCGGGAGGGCCCGAGCAGTACTTC.

The chain uses TRBV10-3 and TRBJ2-7; D may be TRBD1 or TRBD2 (5 bases each). The CDR3 spans 12 residues. V was trimmed by 8 bases and J by 2 bases, leaving 10 bases between them. Looked up from germline, CDR1 is ENHRY and CDR2 is SYGVKD. The CDR3, as DNA: TGTGCCATCCGGGACGTCGCCTACGAGCAGTACTTC. It codes for CAIRDVAYEQYF.